Listed below are T cell receptor beta chains from one sample, sequenced in a study of cytomegalovirus exposure and HLA in healthy donors. Here immunoSEQ multiplex PCR was the method, and the copy in TCRdb shows in-frame clones only, minus some. Among approximately 61,000 clones listed, more than 70% were seen once. Material: PBMCs. The receptors derive from a man over 45 in good health and CMV-seropositive. CDR3s include the opening cysteine and the closing phenylalanine or tryptophan. The order of the fields is clone size, V gene, J gene, D gene, CDR3 DNA, CDR3 protein. D genes are given only for firm matches. Not every row has a clone size; where given, it reads once, few, many or a size class.

clone_size: .; v_call: TRBV18; j_call: TRBJ2-7; d_call: .; cdr3_nt: TGTGCCAGCTCACCAACTACAGGGAATGGGAACGAGCAGTACTTC; cdr3_aa: CASSPTTGNGNEQYF
clone_size: .; v_call: TRBV4-3; j_call: TRBJ2-1; d_call: .; cdr3_nt: TGCGCCAGCAGCCAAGCTATCATCGTCCTCATCTACCATGCGCAGTTCTTC; cdr3_aa: CASSQAIIVLIYHAQFF
clone_size: .; v_call: TRBV7-2; j_call: TRBJ2-3; d_call: TRBD2; cdr3_nt: TGTGCCAGCAGCTCCGCTAGCGGGGGAGGCCCCGCTACGCAGTATTTT; cdr3_aa: CASSSASGGGPATQYF
clone_size: .; v_call: TRBV21-1; j_call: TRBJ1-1; d_call: .; cdr3_nt: TGTGCCAGCAGCAAACCAATCACAGGGACCCTGAACACTGAAGCTTTCTTT; cdr3_aa: CASSKPITGTLNTEAFF
clone_size: once; v_call: TRBV19; j_call: TRBJ2-2; d_call: .; cdr3_nt: TGTGCCAGTCGCGGCACTAGCTACGCCGGGGAGCTGTTTTTT; cdr3_aa: CASRGTSYAGELFF
clone_size: .; v_call: TRBV29-1; j_call: TRBJ1-6; d_call: TRBD1; cdr3_nt: TGCAGCGTCATACAGGGGGGAGATTCACCCCTCCACTTT; cdr3_aa: CSVIQGGDSPLHF
clone_size: .; v_call: TRBV7-2; j_call: TRBJ2-7; d_call: TRBD1; cdr3_nt: TGTGCCAGCAGCCCAGGACAGGGGTACGAGCAGTACTTC; cdr3_aa: CASSPGQGYEQYF
clone_size: .; v_call: TRBV5-1; j_call: TRBJ1-1; d_call: .; cdr3_nt: TGCGCCAACAGCTTTAGTGTGGCAGGGGAAGCTTTCTTT; cdr3_aa: CANSFSVAGEAFF
clone_size: few; v_call: TRBV5-4; j_call: TRBJ1-5; d_call: .; cdr3_nt: TGTGCCAGCAGCGGACAGAATAGCAATCAGCCCCAGCATTTT; cdr3_aa: CASSGQNSNQPQHF
clone_size: .; v_call: TRBV5-1; j_call: TRBJ1-4; d_call: TRBD1; cdr3_nt: TGCGCCAGCAGTTACAGGGGGCTGGGAGAAAAACTGTTTTTT; cdr3_aa: CASSYRGLGEKLFF